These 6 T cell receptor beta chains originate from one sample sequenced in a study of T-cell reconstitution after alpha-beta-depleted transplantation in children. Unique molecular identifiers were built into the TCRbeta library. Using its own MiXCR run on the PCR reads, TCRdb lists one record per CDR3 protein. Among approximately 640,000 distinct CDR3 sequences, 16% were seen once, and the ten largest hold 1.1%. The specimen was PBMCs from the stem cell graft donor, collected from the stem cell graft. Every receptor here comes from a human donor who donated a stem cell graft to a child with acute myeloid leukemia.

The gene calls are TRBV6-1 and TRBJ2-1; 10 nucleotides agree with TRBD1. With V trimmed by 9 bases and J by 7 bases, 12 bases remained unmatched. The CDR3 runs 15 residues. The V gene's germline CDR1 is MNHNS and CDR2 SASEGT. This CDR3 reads CASIPTGGVLNEQFF. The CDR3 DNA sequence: TGTGCCAGTATACCGACAGGGGGCGTTTTGAATGAGCAGTTCTTC.

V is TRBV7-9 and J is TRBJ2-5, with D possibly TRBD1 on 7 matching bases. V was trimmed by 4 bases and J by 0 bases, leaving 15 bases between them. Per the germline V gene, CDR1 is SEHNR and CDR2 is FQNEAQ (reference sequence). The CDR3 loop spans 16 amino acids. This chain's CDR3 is CASSSGGLLYQETQYF. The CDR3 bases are TGTGCCAGCAGCTCAGGGGGACTTCTGTACCAAGAGACCCAGTACTTC.

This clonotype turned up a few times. In nucleotides, the CDR3 is TGTGCCAGCAGCTTGAGGGAGGGGCGAGAGACCCAGTACTTC. Encoded protein: CASSLREGRETQYF. The rearrangement links TRBV5-4 to TRBJ2-5; 7 bases are shared with TRBD2. In germline, CDR1 is SGHNT, CDR2 YYREEE (reference sequence). The CDR3 loop spans 14 amino acids. V lost 1 base, J lost 4 bases, and 4 bases stayed unmatched.

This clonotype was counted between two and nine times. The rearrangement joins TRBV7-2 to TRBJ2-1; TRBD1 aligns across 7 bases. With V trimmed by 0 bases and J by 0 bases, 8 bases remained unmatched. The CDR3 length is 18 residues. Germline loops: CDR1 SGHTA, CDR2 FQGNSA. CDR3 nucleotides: TGTGCCAGCAGCTTAGCCACAGGGGTCGGTGGCTCCTACAATGAGCAGTTCTTC. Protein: CASSLATGVGGSYNEQFF.

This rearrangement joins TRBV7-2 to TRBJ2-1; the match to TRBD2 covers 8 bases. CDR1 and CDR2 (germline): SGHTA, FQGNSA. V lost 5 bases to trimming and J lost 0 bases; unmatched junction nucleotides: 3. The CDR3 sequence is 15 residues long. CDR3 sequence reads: CASSPRGGSYNEQFF. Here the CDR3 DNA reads TGTGCCAGCAGCCCCCGGGGGGGCTCCTACAATGAGCAGTTCTTC.

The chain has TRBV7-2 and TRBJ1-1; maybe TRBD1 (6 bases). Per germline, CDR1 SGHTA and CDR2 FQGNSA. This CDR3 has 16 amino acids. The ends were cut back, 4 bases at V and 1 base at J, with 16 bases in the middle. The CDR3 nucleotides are TGTGCCAGCAGCTCCCTAACCGGGACAAAGAACACTGAAGCTTTCTTT. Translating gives CASSSLTGTKNTEAFF. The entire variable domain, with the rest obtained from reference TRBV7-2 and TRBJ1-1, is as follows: GAGVSQSPSNKVTEKGKDVELRCDPISGHTALYWYRQSLGQGLEFLIYFQGNSAPDKSGLPSDRFSAERTGGSVSTLTIQRTQQEDSAVYLCASSSLTGTKNTEAFFGQGTRLTVV.